The clone carrying this TCR beta chain is a singleton in its sample. This sample was included in a study of blood T cell repertoires in COVID-19. Enrolled during active infection, Seattle patients were then followed longitudinally. Germline CDR1 and CDR2: SGHTS and YDEGEE. The CDR3 is made up of 15 amino acids. With V trimmed by 3 bases and J by 1 base, 3 bases remained unmatched. Sequenced by immunoSEQ multiplex PCR; TCRdb stores in-frame clones only, minus some. The sample has 300,000 to 400,000 clones, about nine tenths seen once. The source material was peripheral blood. The gene calls are TRBV5-8 and TRBJ1-5; 8 bases map to TRBD1. This clonotype originated in a woman between 65 and 79 years old with COVID-19, enrolled during active disease. CDR3 amino acids: CASSSQGGSNQPQHF. The CDR3 bases are TGTGCCAGCAGCTCACAGGGGGGAAGCAATCAGCCCCAGCATTTT.